This T cell receptor beta chain is from a study of OX40 agonist ivuxolimab in advanced cancers. The investigators sampled blood at baseline, at cycle 4 day 1, and at cycle 7 day 1. Findings and limits, study-wide: Low normalized T-cell clonal expansion also characterized some of the nonresponders. In general, CD8+ T cells held more expanded clones than CD4+ did, on average.

The data were produced by immunoSEQ multiplex PCR, yet TCRdb's version contains in-frame clones alone and is incomplete. Of some 71,000 clones in the sample, roughly 89% are singletons; the top ten hold approximately 3%. On this clone: Its antigen is unknown.

The CDR3 loop spans 15 amino acids. Germline-derived CDR1 and CDR2 are MNHEY and SVGAGI. V trimming: 8 bases; J trimming: 5 bases; junction bases outside the gene matches: 11. The TCR was taken from an adult with an advanced solid tumor such as melanoma, head and neck, liver or kidney cancer. V is TRBV6-5 and J is TRBJ2-3; TRBD2 agrees at 9 bases. Source: CD4+ or CD8+ T cells sorted from blood, taken in a trial of the OX40 agonist ivuxolimab. The DNA for the CDR3 is TGTGCCAGCGGAGGGGAGCGGGGGGTTGGAGATACGCAGTATTTT. It encodes CASGGERGVGDTQYF.